The rows below give T cell receptor beta chains drawn from one sample of a study of blood T cell repertoires in COVID-19. The method was immunoSEQ multiplex PCR; TCRdb's version includes in-frame clones alone and lacks a portion of them. Of around 270,000 clones in the sample, about 88% were seen once. The sequenced sample consisted of peripheral blood. The receptor set was obtained from a woman in her sixties or seventies with COVID-19, enrolled during active disease. Both conserved end residues are part of each CDR3. Fields, in order: J gene, D gene, clone size, V gene, CDR3 protein, CDR3 DNA. The D gene is left open where the match is weak. Not every row has a clone size; where given, it reads once, few, many or a size class.

TRBJ2-6 | - | - | TRBV29-1 | CSVRIGGGAGANVLTF | TGCAGCGTTCGTATAGGGGGAGGGGCCGGGGCCAACGTCCTGACTTTC
TRBJ1-4 | - | - | TRBV28 | CASSLITGNEKLFF | TGTGCCAGCAGTTTGATTACAGGGAATGAAAAACTGTTTTTT
TRBJ2-5 | - | - | TRBV7-9 | CASSLEGGSETQYF | TGTGCCAGCAGCTTAGAAGGAGGGTCAGAGACCCAGTACTTC
TRBJ2-3 | - | - | TRBV7-9 | CASNGGPGKGGTQYF | TGTGCCAGCAATGGGGGCCCCGGCAAGGGTGGAACGCAGTATTTT
TRBJ2-7 | - | - | TRBV29-1 | CSVEKTGTREQYF | TGCAGCGTTGAAAAGACAGGGACTCGCGAGCAGTACTTC
TRBJ2-5 | TRBD2 | few | TRBV6-6 | CASSRSGRAGETQYF | TGTGCCAGCAGCCGCAGCGGGAGGGCAGGAGAGACCCAGTACTTC
TRBJ2-7 | TRBD2 | - | TRBV28 | CASSKGAREANEQYF | TGTGCCAGCAGTAAGGGTGCGCGGGAGGCGAACGAGCAGTACTTC
TRBJ2-2 | - | - | TRBV9 | CASSVFETITGELFF | TGTGCCAGCAGCGTATTTGAGACTATCACCGGGGAGCTGTTTTTT
TRBJ2-1 | TRBD1 | - | TRBV5-1 | CASSLGGGAYNEQFF | TGCGCCAGCAGCTTGGGAGGGGGCGCCTACAATGAGCAGTTCTTC
TRBJ1-1 | TRBD1 | - | TRBV7-9 | CASSPWTGGFVNTEAFF | TGTGCCAGCAGCCCATGGACAGGGGGCTTCGTGAACACTGAAGCTTTCTTT
TRBJ2-7 | - | - | TRBV7-9 | CASSLVEQGGYEQYF | TGTGCCAGCAGCTTAGTCGAACAGGGCGGCTACGAGCAGTACTTC
TRBJ2-1 | - | - | TRBV5-4 | CASSLDPGESAREQFF | TGTGCCAGCAGCTTGGATCCGGGGGAGTCGGCGAGGGAGCAGTTCTTC
TRBJ2-2 | - | - | TRBV28 | CASSYIWNTGELFF | TGTGCCAGCAGTTATATCTGGAACACCGGGGAGCTGTTTTTT
TRBJ2-7 | - | - | TRBV7-2 | CASSLVGAYEQYF | TGTGCCAGCAGCTTAGTGGGGGCGTACGAGCAGTACTTC